This paragraph covers one T cell receptor (beta chain) sequence. This clone was counted between two and nine times. Which antigen it targets is not known. Per-base quality was not reported, and no clone a single base away is much larger than it. This sample is drawn from a study of blood T cell repertoires in COVID-19 (TCRdb year 2020). Background for the entire study: Samples covering the acute and convalescent phases of COVID-19 were provided by collaborators in the United States, Italy and Spain. The prospective study material was composed of cDNA or gDNA derived from T cells, B-cell-depleted T cells, or PBMCs. Subjects who had been exposed to COVID-19, were actively infected with it, or had recovered from it provided the deeply sampled blood TCRbeta repertoires that made up the dataset. A freely available public database, intended as a resource for researchers studying the immune response to SARS-CoV-2, is where the repertoires were released. The samples were drawn from the first 160 participants of the ongoing ImmuneRACE study and from some 1,300 subjects provided by 6 global collaborators. The sample metadata nearly always contained a de-identified subject ID, COVID-19 status, age in years and sex. Where available, HLA class I and class II types were taken from metadata supplied by the sample provider and were not determined by assay-based typing.

The full study reports these points: Clinical and demographic metadata were provided uncurated, with the amount varying by source and participant.

The collaborating institutions used their own protocols to collect whole blood in K2EDTA tubes. For TCRbeta analysis, collaborators shipped samples as frozen whole blood, isolated PBMCs, or DNA extracted from either of those sample types. TCRbeta CDR3 regions were amplified from genomic DNA by means of the immunoSEQ Assay, a bias-controlled multiplex PCR. On the study's bioinformatics: Within the assay, amplification of reference gene primers was used to estimate how many nucleated cells each sample contained. Sequence reads were collapsed and filtered to measure the absolute abundance of every unique TCRbeta CDR3 rearrangement. Productive Simpson clonality was computed per sample as the square root of Simpson's diversity index over productive rearrangements. TCRdb re-hosts the immuneACCESS table, in-frame sequences only. Its copies lack some clones; in the studies checked, an unresolved V gene accounts for under half of them, and the cause for the rest is not known. D and trimming come from the DNA, and the V and J calls and clone size come from that table. For this sample there are roughly 300,000 clones; 80% to 85% appear just once. The top ten clones comprise over 2.5% of the sample.

Deletion took 0 bases off V and 5 bases off J, with a span of 16 bases between the germline ends. The CDR3 covers 15 residues, taking in both the cysteine and the phenylalanine. Just CDR3 DNA is preserved here, 45 bases in frame from base 1. CDR1 and CDR2 (GTSNPN, SVGIG) derive from the germline V gene (reference sequence). Sequenced material: peripheral blood. This sequence uses TRBV30 and TRBJ1-2; no D gene call is confident. The sequence derives from a woman aged 55-75 years with active or convalescent COVID-19. The DNA is as follows: TGTGCCTGGAGTGTACTATGTTCGACGGATTATGGCTACACCTTC. This yields the protein CAWSVLCSTDYGYTF.